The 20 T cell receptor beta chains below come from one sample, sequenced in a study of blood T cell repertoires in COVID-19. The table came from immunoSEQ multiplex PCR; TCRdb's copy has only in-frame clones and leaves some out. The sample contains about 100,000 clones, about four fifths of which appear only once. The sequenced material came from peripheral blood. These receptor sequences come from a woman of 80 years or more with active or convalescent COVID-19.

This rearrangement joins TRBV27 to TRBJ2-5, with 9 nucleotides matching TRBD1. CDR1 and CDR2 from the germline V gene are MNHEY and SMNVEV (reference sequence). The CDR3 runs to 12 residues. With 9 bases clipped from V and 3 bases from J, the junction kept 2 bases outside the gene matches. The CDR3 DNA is TGTGCCAGTGGGGACAGGGAAGAGACCCAGTACTTC. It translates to CASGDREETQYF.

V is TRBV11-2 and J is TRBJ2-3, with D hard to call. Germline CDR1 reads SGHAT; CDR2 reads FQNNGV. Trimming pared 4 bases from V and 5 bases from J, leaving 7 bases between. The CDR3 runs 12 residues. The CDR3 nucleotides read TGTGCCAGCAGCTCGTCTAGAGATACGCAGTATTTT. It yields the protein CASSSSRDTQYF.

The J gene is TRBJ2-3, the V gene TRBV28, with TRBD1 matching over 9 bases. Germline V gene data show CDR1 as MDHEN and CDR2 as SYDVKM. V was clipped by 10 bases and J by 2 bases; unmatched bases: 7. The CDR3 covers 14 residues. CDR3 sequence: CATADRGVTDTQYF. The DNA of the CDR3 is TGTGCCACCGCCGACAGGGGGGTCACAGATACGCAGTATTTT.

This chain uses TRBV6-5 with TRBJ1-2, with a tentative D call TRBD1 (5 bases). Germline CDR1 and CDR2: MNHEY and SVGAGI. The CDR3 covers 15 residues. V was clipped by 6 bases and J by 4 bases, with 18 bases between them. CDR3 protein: CASSSRQIPIYGYTF. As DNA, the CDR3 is TGTGCCAGCAGCTCTCGACAGATTCCCATCTATGGCTACACCTTC.

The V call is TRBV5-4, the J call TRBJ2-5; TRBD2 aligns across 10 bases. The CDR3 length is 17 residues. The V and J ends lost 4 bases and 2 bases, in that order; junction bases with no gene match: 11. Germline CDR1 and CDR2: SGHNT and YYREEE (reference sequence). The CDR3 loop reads CASSKAGGPVGQETQYF. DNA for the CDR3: TGTGCCAGCAGCAAAGCGGGGGGGCCCGTGGGACAAGAGACCCAGTACTTC.

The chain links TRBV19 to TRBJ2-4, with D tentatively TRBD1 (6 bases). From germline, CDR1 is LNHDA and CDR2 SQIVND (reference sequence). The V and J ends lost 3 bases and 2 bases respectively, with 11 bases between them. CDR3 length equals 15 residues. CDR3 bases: TGTGCCAGTAGTATGGTTCAGGGGACCAAAAACATTCAGTACTTC. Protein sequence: CASSMVQGTKNIQYF.

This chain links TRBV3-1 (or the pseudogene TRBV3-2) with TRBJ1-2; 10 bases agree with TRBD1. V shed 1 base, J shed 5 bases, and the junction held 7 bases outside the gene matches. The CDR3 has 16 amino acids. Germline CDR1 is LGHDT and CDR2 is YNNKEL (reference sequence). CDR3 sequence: CASSQGTGTGVYGYTF. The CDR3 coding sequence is TGTGCCAGCAGCCAAGGAACCGGGACAGGGGTGTATGGCTACACCTTC.

The CDR3 sequence is CASRYNYGVYGYTF. In DNA, the CDR3 is TGTGCCAGCAGATACAATTATGGAGTCTATGGCTACACCTTC. The chain has TRBV28 and TRBJ1-2; D remains unclear. The V gene's germline CDR1 is MDHEN and CDR2 SYDVKM. This CDR3 has 14 residues. The V gene lost 6 bases and the J gene lost 4 bases, with 15 bases spanning the gap.

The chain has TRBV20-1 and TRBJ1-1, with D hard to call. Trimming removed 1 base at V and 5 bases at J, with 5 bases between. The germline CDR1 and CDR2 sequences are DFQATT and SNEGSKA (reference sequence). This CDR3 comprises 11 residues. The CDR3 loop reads CSARGRTEAFF. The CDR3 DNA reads TGCAGTGCTAGAGGGAGGACTGAAGCTTTCTTT.

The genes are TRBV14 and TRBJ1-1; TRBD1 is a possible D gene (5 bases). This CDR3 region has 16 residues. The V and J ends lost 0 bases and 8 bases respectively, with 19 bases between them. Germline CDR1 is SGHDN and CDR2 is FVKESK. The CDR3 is CASSQEGGILIAEAFF. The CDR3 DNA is TGTGCCAGCAGCCAAGAGGGGGGAATACTCATAGCCGAAGCTTTCTTT. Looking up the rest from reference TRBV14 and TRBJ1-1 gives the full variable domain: EAGVTQFPSHSVIEKGQTVTLRCDPISGHDNLYWYRRVMGKEIKFLLHFVKESKQDESGMPNNRFLAERTGGTYSTLKVQPAELEDSGVYFCASSQEGGILIAEAFFGQGTRLTVV.

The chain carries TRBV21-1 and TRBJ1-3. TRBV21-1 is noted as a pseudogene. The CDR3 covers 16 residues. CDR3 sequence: CASSPRDGGFGNTIYF. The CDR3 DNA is TGTGCCAGCAGCCCACGGGACGGGGGGTTTGGAAACACCATATATTTT.

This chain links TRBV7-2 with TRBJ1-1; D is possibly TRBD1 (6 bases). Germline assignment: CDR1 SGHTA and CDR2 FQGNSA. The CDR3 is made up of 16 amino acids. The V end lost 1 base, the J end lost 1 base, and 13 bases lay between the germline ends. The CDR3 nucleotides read TGTGCCAGCAGCTTAGGAGGGGGTTACGGGAACACTGAAGCTTTCTTT. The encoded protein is CASSLGGGYGNTEAFF.

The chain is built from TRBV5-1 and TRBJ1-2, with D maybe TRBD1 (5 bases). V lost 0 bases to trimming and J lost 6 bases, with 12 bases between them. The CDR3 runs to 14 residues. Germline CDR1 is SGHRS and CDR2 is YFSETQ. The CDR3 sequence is CASSLASAGNGYTF. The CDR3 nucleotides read TGCGCCAGCAGCTTGGCGAGTGCAGGGAATGGCTACACCTTC.

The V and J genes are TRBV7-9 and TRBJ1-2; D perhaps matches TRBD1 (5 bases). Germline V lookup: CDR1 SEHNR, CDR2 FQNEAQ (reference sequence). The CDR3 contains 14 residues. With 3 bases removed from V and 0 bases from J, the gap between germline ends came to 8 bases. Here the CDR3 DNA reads TGTGCCAGCAGCTTCACAGGATCTAACTATGGCTACACCTTC. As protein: CASSFTGSNYGYTF.

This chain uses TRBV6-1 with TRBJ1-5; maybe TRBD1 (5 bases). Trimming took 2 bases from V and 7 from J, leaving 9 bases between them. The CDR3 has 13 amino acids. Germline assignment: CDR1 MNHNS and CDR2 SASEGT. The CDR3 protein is CASSEQGGQPQHF. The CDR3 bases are TGTGCCAGCAGTGAACAGGGTGGACAGCCCCAGCATTTT.

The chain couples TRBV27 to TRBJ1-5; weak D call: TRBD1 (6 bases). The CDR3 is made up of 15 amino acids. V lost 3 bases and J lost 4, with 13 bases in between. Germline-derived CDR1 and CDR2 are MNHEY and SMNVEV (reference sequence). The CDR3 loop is CASSLTGSGNQPQHF. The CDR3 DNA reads TGTGCCAGCAGTTTGACAGGCTCTGGAAATCAGCCCCAGCATTTT.

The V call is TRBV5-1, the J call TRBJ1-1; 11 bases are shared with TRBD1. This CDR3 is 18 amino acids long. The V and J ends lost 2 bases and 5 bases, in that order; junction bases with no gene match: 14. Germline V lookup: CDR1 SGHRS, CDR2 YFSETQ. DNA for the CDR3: TGCGCCAGCAGCTTTGGTCCTGGGACAGGGGGAATGGGGACTGAAGCTTTCTTT. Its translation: CASSFGPGTGGMGTEAFF.

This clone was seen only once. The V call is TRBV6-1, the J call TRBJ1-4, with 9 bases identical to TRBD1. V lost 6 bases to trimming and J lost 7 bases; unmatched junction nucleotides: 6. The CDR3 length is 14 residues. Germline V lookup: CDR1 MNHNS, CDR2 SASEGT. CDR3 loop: CASSHTGGVEKLFF. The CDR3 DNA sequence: TGTGCCAGCAGCCACACAGGGGGCGTTGAAAAACTGTTTTTT.

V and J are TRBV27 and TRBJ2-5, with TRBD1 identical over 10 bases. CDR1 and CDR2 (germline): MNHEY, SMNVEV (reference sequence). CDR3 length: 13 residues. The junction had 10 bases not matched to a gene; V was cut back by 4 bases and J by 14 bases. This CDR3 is CASSSAGTGAVYF. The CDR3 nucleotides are TGTGCCAGCAGTTCAGCAGGGACAGGGGCTGTTTACTTC.

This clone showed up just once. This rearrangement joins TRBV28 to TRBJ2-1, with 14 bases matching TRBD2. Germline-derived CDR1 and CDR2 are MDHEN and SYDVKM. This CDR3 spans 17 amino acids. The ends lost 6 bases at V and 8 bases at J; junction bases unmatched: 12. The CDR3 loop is CASSSNFGTSGSDEQFF. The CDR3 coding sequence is TGTGCCAGCAGCTCCAACTTCGGGACTAGCGGGAGCGATGAGCAGTTCTTC.